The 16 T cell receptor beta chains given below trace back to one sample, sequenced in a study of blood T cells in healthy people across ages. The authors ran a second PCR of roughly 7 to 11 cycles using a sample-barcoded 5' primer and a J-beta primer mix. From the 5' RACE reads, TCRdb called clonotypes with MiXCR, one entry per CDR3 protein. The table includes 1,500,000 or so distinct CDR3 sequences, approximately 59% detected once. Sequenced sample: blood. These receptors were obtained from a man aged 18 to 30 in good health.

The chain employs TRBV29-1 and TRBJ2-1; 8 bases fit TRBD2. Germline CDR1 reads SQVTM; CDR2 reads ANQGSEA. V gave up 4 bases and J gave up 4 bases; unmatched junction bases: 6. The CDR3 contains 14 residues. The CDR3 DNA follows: TGCAGCGTTGGGGGGAGCGGGAGATACAATGAGCAGTTCTTC. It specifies CSVGGSGRYNEQFF.

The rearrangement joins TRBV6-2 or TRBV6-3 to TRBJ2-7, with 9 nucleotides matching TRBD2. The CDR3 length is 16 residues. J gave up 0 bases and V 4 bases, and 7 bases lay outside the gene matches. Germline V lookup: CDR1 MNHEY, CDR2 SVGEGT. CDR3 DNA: TGTGCCAGCAGTTTTACAGCGGGGGGTCCCTCCTACGAGCAGTACTTC. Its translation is CASSFTAGGPSYEQYF.

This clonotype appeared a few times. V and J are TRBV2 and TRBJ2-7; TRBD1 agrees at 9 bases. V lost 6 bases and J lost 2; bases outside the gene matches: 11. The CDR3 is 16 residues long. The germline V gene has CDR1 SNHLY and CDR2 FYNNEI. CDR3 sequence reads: CASSDYRGLTAYEQYF. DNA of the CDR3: TGTGCCAGCAGCGATTACAGGGGGCTTACGGCCTACGAGCAGTACTTC.

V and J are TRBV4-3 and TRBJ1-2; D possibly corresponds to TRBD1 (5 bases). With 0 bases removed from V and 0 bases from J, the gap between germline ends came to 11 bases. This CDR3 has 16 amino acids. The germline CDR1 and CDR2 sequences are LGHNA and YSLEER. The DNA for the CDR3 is TGCGCCAGCAGCCAAGAGCGGGGGAAAGCTAACTATGGCTACACCTTC. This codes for CASSQERGKANYGYTF.

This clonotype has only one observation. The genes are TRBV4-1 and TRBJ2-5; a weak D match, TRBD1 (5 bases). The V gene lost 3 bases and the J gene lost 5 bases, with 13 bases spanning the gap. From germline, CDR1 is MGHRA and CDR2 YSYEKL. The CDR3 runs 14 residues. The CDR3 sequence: CASSQSAGWETQYF. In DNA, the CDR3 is TGCGCCAGCAGCCAGAGTGCAGGGTGGGAGACCCAGTACTTC.

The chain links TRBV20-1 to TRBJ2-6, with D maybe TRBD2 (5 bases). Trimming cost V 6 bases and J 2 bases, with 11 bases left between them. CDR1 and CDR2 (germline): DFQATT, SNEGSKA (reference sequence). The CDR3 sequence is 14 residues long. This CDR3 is CSATPGTGANVLTF. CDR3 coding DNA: TGCAGTGCCACTCCGGGGACTGGGGCCAACGTCCTGACTTTC.

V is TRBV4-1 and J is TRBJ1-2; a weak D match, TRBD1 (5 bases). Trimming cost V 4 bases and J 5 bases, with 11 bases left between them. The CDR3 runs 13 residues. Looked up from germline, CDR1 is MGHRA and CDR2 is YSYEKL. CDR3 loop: CASSLGAWYGYTF. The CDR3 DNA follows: TGCGCCAGCAGCCTAGGGGCTTGGTATGGCTACACCTTC.

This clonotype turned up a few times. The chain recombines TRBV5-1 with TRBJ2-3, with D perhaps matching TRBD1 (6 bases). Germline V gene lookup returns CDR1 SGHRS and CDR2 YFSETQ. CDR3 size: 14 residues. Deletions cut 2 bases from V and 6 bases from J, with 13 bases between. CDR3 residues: CASSFSGQLDTQYF. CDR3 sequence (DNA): TGCGCCAGCAGCTTTTCTGGACAGTTGGATACGCAGTATTTT.

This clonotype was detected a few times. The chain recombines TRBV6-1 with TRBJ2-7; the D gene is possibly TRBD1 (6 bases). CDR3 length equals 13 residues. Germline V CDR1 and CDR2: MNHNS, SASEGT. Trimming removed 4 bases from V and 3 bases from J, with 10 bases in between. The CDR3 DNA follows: TGTGCCAGCAGTGGAACAGGGATCTACGAGCAGTACTTC. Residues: CASSGTGIYEQYF.

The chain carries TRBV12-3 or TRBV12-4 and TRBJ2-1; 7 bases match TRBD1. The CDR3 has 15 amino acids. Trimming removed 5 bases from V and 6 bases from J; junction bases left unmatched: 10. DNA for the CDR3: TGTGCCAGCAGTCCACACGGGACAGCAAGCAATGAGCAGTTCTTC. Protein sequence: CASSPHGTASNEQFF.

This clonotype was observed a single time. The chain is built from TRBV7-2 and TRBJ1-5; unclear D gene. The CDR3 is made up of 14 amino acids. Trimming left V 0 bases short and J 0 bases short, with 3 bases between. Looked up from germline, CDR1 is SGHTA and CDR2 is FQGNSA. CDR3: CASSLAFSNQPQHF. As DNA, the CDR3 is TGTGCCAGCAGCTTAGCTTTTAGCAATCAGCCCCAGCATTTT.

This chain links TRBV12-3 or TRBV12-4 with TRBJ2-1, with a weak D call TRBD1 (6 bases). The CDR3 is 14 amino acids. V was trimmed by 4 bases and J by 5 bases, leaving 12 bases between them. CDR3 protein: CASSSQGSHNEQFF. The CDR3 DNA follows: TGTGCCAGCAGTTCGCAGGGGTCCCACAATGAGCAGTTCTTC.

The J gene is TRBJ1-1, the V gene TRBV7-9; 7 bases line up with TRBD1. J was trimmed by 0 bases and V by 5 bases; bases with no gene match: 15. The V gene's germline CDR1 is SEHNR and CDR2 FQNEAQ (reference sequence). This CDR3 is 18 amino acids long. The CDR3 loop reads CASSPQAGQSQMNTEAFF. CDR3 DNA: TGTGCCAGCAGCCCCCAAGCGGGACAGTCCCAGATGAACACTGAAGCTTTCTTT. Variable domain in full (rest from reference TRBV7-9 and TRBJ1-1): DTGVSQNPRHKITKRGQNVTFRCDPISEHNRLYWYRQTLGQGPEFLTYFQNEAQLEKSRLLSDRFSAERPKGSFSTLEIQRTEQGDSAMYLCASSPQAGQSQMNTEAFFGQGTRLTVV.

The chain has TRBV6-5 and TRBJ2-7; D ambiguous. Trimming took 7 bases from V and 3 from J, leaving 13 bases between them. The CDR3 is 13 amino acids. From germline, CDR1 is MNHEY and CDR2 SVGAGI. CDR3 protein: CASTGASFYEQYF. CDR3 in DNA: TGTGCCAGCACTGGAGCGTCCTTCTACGAGCAGTACTTC.

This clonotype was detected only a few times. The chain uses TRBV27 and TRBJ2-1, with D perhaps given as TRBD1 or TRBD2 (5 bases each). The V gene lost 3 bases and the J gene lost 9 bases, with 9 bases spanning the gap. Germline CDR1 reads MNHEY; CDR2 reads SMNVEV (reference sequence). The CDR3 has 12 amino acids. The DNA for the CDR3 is TGTGCCAGCAGTTTCGATGGGGGTGAGCAGTTCTTC. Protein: CASSFDGGEQFF.

The CDR3 DNA reads TGTGCCAGCAGCTTAGGGGGCGAACCCCCGGATGAGCAGTTCTTC. Translating it yields CASSLGGEPPDEQFF. The chain uses TRBV7-2 and TRBJ2-1; the D gene is possibly TRBD1 (5 bases). CDR1 SGHTA and CDR2 FQGNSA come from the germline V gene. The CDR3 has 15 amino acids. V gave up 1 base and J gave up 8 bases, with 15 bases separating them.